This T cell receptor beta chain originates from a study of CXCR3-negative and CXCR3-positive naive CD8 T cells (dated 2019 in TCRdb). In the study overall: In total, 130 million to 150 million TRB reads were obtained, or roughly 1.5 +/- 0.3 million reads per library. Naive subsets from 5 donors and memory cells from 3 donors were included in the TRBV-TRBJ cluster analysis. Diversity and physicochemical repertoire analyses covered under twelve donors pooled from two independent experiments.

With no count recorded, this clonotype is classed as medium-sized (0.01 to 0.1%) from frequency. There is no known antigen for this receptor. The research as a whole found: CXCR3 expression partially decreased after cryopreservation, so most assays used freshly isolated PBMCs. Naive CXCR3-negative and CXCR3-positive cells from the same donor showed similar TRBV-TRBJ usage, whereas memory cells showed distinct patterns. Comparably high repertoire diversity was found in both naive subsets, whereas much lower repertoire diversity was found in memory CD8+ T cells. Because surface CD5, which is linked to self-reactivity in mice, was comparable between the naive subsets, TCR interaction strength was also inferred from the physicochemical properties of TRB CDR3s.

The instrument given in TCRdb is NextSeq 550. The Human TCR Profiling Kit (MiLaboratory) was used to make UMI-labeled 5' RACE TRB cDNA libraries. cDNA synthesis used the entire amount of extracted RNA, and PCR amplification then used the entire amount of cDNA produced. Libraries were prepared in parallel with an identical number of PCR cycles. Regarding the original processing steps: With a minimum of two reads required per UMI, MIGEC and MiXCR pulled out about 57,000 +/- 9,900 unique UMI-labeled TRB cDNA molecules from each library. An average of approximately 40,000 +/- 10,000 functional in-frame TRB CDR3 nucleotide clonotypes without stop codons was found per library. After each sample was downsampled to 5000 UMI-labeled TRB molecules, VDJtools was used to calculate diversity metrics such as normalized Shannon-Wiener and Chao1. Clonotype-size-weighted physicochemical properties of the central five CDR3 residues (interaction energy, strength, volume and Kidera factor 4) were computed in VDJtools. TCRdb reprocessed the reads and lists each CDR3 protein sequence as a single entry, with no DNA. The V and J calls come from TCRdb's annotation, not from the publication. The table of this sample itemizes 25,000 to 35,000 distinct CDR3 sequences. The ten largest clones capture roughly 10% of the sample.

Each CD8+ T cell subset was flow-sorted in triplicate, and 300,000 or so cells per subset were placed directly into RLT lysis buffer. Using standard density gradient centrifugation, peripheral blood mononuclear cells were isolated from buffy coats. Total RNA was extracted from sorted cells using an RNeasy Mini Kit. Via the germline V gene (reference sequence), CDR1 is SEHNR and CDR2 FQNEAQ. The CDR3, cysteine through phenylalanine, is 16 amino acids long. No DNA is given. This clonotype was sampled from a human donor in good health. Some clones in this sample may be carry-over from other donors' samples. Sequencing was carried out using memory CD8+ T cells from blood. Explained via the paper, the cell subset or site label denotes: conventional CD8+ memory T cells (TMEM), sorted as controls. The rearrangement combines TRBV7-9 with TRBJ1-6; TCRdb outputs TRBD1, but without DNA this stays unchecked. CDR3 protein: CASSPGGGNYGGTLHF.